Listed below are T cell receptor beta chains from one sample, sequenced in a study of pediatric ulcerative colitis. The method was immunoSEQ multiplex PCR; TCRdb's version includes in-frame clones alone and lacks a portion of them. The table records some 14,000 clones, approximately 90% of them present only once. Source material: blood. These receptors were obtained from a boy aged 5 to 17 with moderate ulcerative colitis. CDR3s include the opening cysteine and the closing phenylalanine or tryptophan. A D gene is named only where the DNA matches it firmly. Clone size appears in some rows only: once, few, many, or a class for an expanded clone.

TRBD2,TRBV5-1,TRBJ2-7,-,CASSFQRGGQYEQYF,TGCGCCAGCAGCTTCCAGCGGGGGGGCCAGTACGAGCAGTACTTC
TRBD1,TRBV2,TRBJ1-3,-,CASSRQGAGGNTIYF,TGTGCCAGCAGTCGACAGGGGGCTGGTGGAAACACCATATATTTT
-,TRBV5-1,TRBJ1-1,-,CASSSVSSTEAFF,TGCGCCAGCAGCTCTGTATCTTCCACTGAAGCTTTCTTT
-,TRBV6-5,TRBJ2-7,-,CASSPGSSYEQYF,TGTGCCAGCAGTCCCGGCAGCTCCTACGAGCAGTACTTC
-,TRBV5-4,TRBJ2-7,-,CASSLPGPTYEQYF,TGTGCCAGCAGCTTGCCAGGTCCTACCTACGAGCAGTACTTC
TRBD2,TRBV10-3,TRBJ2-7,-,CAISDRLAVFGEQYF,TGTGCCATCAGTGACAGGCTAGCGGTGTTCGGCGAGCAGTACTTC
-,TRBV7-3,TRBJ2-1,few,CASSGTVPGAQFF,TGTGCCAGCAGCGGGACCGTACCTGGAGCGCAGTTCTTC
-,TRBV11-3,TRBJ2-7,-,CASSPMSGQAYEQYF,TGTGCCAGCAGCCCAATGTCGGGGCAGGCCTACGAGCAGTACTTC
TRBD2,TRBV4-1,TRBJ2-2,-,CASSQATSGLNTGELFF,TGCGCCAGCAGCCAGGCTACTAGCGGCCTGAACACCGGGGAGCTGTTTTTT
-,TRBV5-1,TRBJ1-5,few,CASSLTPGHNQPQHF,TGCGCCAGCAGCTTGACACCGGGGCACAATCAGCCCCAGCATTTT
TRBD2,TRBV27,TRBJ2-3,-,CASRLWLAGGDTQYF,TGTGCCAGCAGGCTTTGGCTAGCGGGAGGGGATACGCAGTATTTT
TRBD1,TRBV6-4,TRBJ2-1,-,CASSDATGADEQFF,TGTGCCAGCAGTGACGCGACAGGGGCCGATGAGCAGTTCTTC
-,TRBV11-3,TRBJ2-7,-,CASSLDPTAYEQYF,TGTGCCAGCAGCTTAGATCCGACAGCCTACGAGCAGTACTTC
-,TRBV6-4,TRBJ1-2,-,CASSDRVNGYTF,TGTGCCAGCAGTGACAGGGTAAATGGCTACACCTTC
-,TRBV5-1,TRBJ2-7,-,CASRAGNYEQYF,TGCGCCAGCAGGGCGGGGAACTACGAGCAGTACTTC
-,TRBV2,TRBJ2-5,-,CASSDWRTQETQYF,TGTGCCAGCAGTGACTGGAGGACCCAAGAGACCCAGTACTTC
-,TRBV27,TRBJ1-5,-,CASSKQGTGDNQPQHF,TGTGCCAGCAGTAAACAGGGAACGGGGGACAATCAGCCCCAGCATTTT
-,TRBV6-5,TRBJ2-2,-,CASRQIRSGELFF,TGTGCCAGCAGGCAAATAAGATCCGGGGAGCTGTTTTTT
-,TRBV7-2,TRBJ1-5,-,CASSFTGLGQPQHF,TGTGCCAGCAGTTTTACAGGGCTGGGTCAGCCCCAGCATTTT
-,TRBV5-1,TRBJ2-1,-,CASSLEVGSASEQFF,TGCGCCAGCAGCTTGGAGGTCGGGAGCGCGAGTGAGCAGTTCTTC
TRBD2,TRBV13,TRBJ2-7,-,CASSPGGVGEQYF,TGTGCCAGCAGCCCGGGGGGAGTGGGCGAGCAGTACTTC
TRBD2,TRBV5-1,TRBJ2-3,-,CASSLGLAGGSTDTQYF,TGCGCCAGCAGCTTGGGACTAGCGGGGGGGAGCACAGATACGCAGTATTTT
-,TRBV5-1,TRBJ2-7,-,CASRQHPGQSSYEQYF,TGCGCCAGCAGACAACACCCGGGCCAGAGTTCCTACGAGCAGTACTTC
-,TRBV27,TRBJ2-7,-,CASSPRKNMDLNEQYF,TGTGCCAGCAGTCCCAGGAAGAATATGGACCTTAACGAGCAGTACTTC
TRBD1,TRBV10-2,TRBJ1-1,-,CASSEQGMNTEAFF,TGCGCCAGCAGTGAACAGGGGATGAACACTGAAGCTTTCTTT
TRBD2,TRBV4-3,TRBJ2-1,-,CASSLLAGGHNEQFF,TGCGCCAGCAGCCTTCTAGCGGGGGGACACAATGAGCAGTTCTTC
-,TRBV5-1,TRBJ2-1,-,CASSTGRPWEQFF,TGCGCCAGCAGCACAGGGAGACCGTGGGAGCAGTTCTTC